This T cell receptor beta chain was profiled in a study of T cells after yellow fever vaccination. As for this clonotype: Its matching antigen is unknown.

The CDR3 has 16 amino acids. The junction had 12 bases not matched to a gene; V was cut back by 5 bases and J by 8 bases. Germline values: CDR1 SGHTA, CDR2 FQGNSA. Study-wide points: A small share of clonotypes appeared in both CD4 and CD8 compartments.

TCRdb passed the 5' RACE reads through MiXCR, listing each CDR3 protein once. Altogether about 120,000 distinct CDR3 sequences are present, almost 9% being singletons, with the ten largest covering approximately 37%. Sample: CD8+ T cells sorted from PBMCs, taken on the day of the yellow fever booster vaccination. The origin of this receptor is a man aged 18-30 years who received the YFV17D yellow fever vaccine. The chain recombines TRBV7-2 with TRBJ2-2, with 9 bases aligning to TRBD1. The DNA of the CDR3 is TGTGCCAGCAGCCCCCGGGACAGGGCTCCCTCTGGGGAGCTGTTTTTT. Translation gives CASSPRDRAPSGELFF. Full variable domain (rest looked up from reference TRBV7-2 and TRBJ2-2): GAGVSQSPSNKVTEKGKDVELRCDPISGHTALYWYRQSLGQGLEFLIYFQGNSAPDKSGLPSDRFSAERTGGSVSTLTIQRTQQEDSAVYLCASSPRDRAPSGELFFGEGSRLTVL.